Below, 5 T cell receptor beta chains from the same sample are listed, as sequenced in a study of shared clonotypes between healthy human individuals (dated by TCRdb to the early 2020s). The protocol used for the library was the immunoSEQ multiplex PCR assay. TCRdb limited this immuneACCESS table to in-frame rearrangements with V and J called. A share of clones is missing; checked studies link under half to unresolved V genes, and the rest is unexplained. Present in this sample are some 1.5 million clones, roughly 97% of which were seen just once. Approximately 1.1% of the sample goes to the ten largest clones. Specimen: naive CD4+ T cells sorted from blood. Interpreted using the paper, the cell subset or site label stands for: CD45RA+ positively selected. Receptors were obtained from a young man in good health.

This chain links TRBV5-5 with TRBJ2-5; possibly TRBD1 for D (5 bases). Germline CDR1 reads SGHKS; CDR2 reads YYEKEE (reference sequence). This CDR3 has 17 amino acids. Trimming cost V 4 bases and J 0 bases, with 19 bases left between them. Here the CDR3 reads CASSPSPTDYYQETQYF. The DNA of the CDR3 is TGTGCCAGCAGCCCCTCCCCGACAGATTATTACCAAGAGACCCAGTACTTC.

The CDR3 nucleotides are TGTGCAAGTCGCTTAGAGGGCCGCCGAGGGAGTCTTTTCAATGAGCAGTTCTTC. This sequence encodes CASRLEGRRGSLFNEQFF. The rearrangement joins TRBV12-2 to TRBJ2-1; TRBD2 was called by the table and not checked on the DNA. TRBV12-2 constitutes a pseudogene. The CDR3 spans 18 residues.

This clone was observed a single time. The rearrangement links TRBV7-9 to TRBJ2-3, with 7 bases lining up with TRBD2. Germline V lookup: CDR1 SEHNR, CDR2 FQNEAQ (reference sequence). V gave up 8 bases and J gave up 0 bases; unmatched junction bases: 8. The CDR3 is 15 residues long. The CDR3 spells CASVYLAASTDTQYF. The CDR3 DNA is TGTGCCAGCGTATACCTAGCGGCTAGCACAGATACGCAGTATTTT.

The chain employs TRBV5-1 and TRBJ2-7; the match to TRBD2 covers 16 bases. Germline loops: CDR1 SGHRS, CDR2 YFSETQ. The CDR3 covers 18 residues. Trimming at V came to 4 bases and at J to 0 bases, leaving 7 bases not matched to a gene. The CDR3 is CASSPGGLAGGVSYEQYF. The CDR3 DNA follows: TGCGCCAGCAGCCCGGGGGGACTAGCGGGAGGGGTCTCCTACGAGCAGTACTTC.

The chain couples TRBV2 to TRBJ1-6, with D hard to call. Germline V gives CDR1 SNHLY, CDR2 FYNNEI. The CDR3 is made up of 13 amino acids. The V gene lost 1 base and the J gene lost 10 bases, with 8 bases spanning the gap. The DNA of the CDR3 is TGTGCCAGCAGTGAAGAAACGATATCACCCCTCCACTTT. The encoded protein is CASSEETISPLHF.